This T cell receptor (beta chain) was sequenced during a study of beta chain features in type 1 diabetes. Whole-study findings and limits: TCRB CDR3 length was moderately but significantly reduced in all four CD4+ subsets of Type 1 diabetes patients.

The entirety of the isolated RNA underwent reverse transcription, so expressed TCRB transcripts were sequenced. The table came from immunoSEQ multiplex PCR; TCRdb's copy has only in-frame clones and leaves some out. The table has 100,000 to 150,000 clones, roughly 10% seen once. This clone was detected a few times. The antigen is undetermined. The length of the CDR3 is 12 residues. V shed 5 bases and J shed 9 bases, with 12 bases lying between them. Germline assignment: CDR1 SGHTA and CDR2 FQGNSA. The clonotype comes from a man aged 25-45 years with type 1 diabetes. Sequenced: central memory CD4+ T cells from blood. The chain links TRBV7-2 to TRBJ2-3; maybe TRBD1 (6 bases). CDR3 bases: TGTGCCAGCAGCCCACAGGGTCACACGCAGTATTTT. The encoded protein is CASSPQGHTQYF.